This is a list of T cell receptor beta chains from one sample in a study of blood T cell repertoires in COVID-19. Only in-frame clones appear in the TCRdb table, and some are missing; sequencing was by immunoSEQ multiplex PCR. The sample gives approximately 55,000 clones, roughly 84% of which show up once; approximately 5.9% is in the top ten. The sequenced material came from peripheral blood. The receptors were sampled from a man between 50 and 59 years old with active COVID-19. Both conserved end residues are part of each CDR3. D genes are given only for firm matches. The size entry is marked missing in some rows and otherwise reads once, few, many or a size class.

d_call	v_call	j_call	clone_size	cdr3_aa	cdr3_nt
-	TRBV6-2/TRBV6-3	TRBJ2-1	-	CASSPRGALGYNEQFF	TGTGCCAGCAGCCCTAGGGGTGCCCTAGGATACAATGAGCAGTTCTTC
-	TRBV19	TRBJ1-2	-	CASSSMSGRRSYTF	TGTGCCAGTAGTAGCATGTCGGGAAGGAGGAGCTACACCTTC
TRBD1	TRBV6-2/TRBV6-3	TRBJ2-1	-	CASSAGTDVSNEQFF	TGTGCCAGCAGCGCCGGGACAGATGTTTCCAATGAGCAGTTCTTC
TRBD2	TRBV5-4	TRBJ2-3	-	CASSLGGGMDTQYF	TGTGCCAGCAGCTTGGGGGGGGGAATGGATACGCAGTATTTT
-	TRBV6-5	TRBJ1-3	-	CASSYSFRGSNTIYF	TGTGCCAGCAGTTACTCATTTCGGGGATCGAACACCATATATTTT
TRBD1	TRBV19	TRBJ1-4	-	CASTPLDRSNEKLFF	TGTGCCAGTACCCCACTGGACAGGAGTAATGAAAAACTGTTTTTT
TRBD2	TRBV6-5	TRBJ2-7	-	CATNMGGATYEQYF	TGTGCCACTAATATGGGAGGGGCGACCTACGAGCAGTACTTC
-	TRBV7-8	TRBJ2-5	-	CASSAGEDVTQYF	TGTGCCAGCAGCGCTGGGGAGGACGTGACCCAGTACTTC
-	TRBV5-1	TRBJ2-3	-	CASNRAGLTDTQYF	TGCGCCAGCAATCGAGCGGGCCTCACAGATACGCAGTATTTT
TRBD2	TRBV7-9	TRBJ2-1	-	CASSPRASGYSYNEQFF	TGTGCCAGCAGCCCACGGGCTAGCGGGTATTCCTACAATGAGCAGTTCTTC
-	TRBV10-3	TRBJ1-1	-	CAISAGGMNTEAFF	TGTGCCATCAGCGCCGGGGGGATGAACACTGAAGCTTTCTTT
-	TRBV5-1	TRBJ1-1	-	CASSWPSGGLGSTEAFF	TGCGCCAGCAGCTGGCCCTCGGGGGGGCTGGGGAGCACTGAAGCTTTCTTT
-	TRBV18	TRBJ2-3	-	CASSPVGLSGTDTQYF	TGTGCCAGCTCACCGGTGGGGCTATCTGGCACAGATACGCAGTATTTT
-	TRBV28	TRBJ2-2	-	CATGGAGTGELFF	TGTGCCACAGGCGGGGCGGGCACCGGGGAGCTGTTTTTT
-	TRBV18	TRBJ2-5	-	CASSLQETQYF	TGTGCCAGCTCACTACAAGAGACCCAGTACTTC
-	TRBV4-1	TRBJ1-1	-	CASSQGREAFF	TGCGCCAGCAGCCAAGGGAGGGAAGCTTTCTTT
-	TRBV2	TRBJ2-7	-	CASIGGVPNEQYF	TGTGCCAGCATAGGGGGGGTGCCCAACGAGCAGTACTTC
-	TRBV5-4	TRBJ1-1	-	CASSLAAGANTEAFF	TGTGCCAGCAGCTTGGCGGCGGGGGCGAACACTGAAGCTTTCTTT
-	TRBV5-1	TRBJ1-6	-	CASSLLYSYNSPLHF	TGCGCCAGCAGCTTGCTTTACTCCTATAATTCACCCCTCCACTTT
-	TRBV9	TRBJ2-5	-	CASSVVGVSPETQYF	TGTGCCAGCAGCGTAGTAGGGGTTTCCCCTGAGACCCAGTACTTC
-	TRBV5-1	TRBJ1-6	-	CASSLGGYSYNSPLHF	TGCGCCAGCAGCTTGGGCGGGTACTCCTATAATTCACCCCTCCACTTT
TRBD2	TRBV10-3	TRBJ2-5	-	CAIGERGGETQYF	TGTGCCATCGGAGAGCGGGGAGGGGAGACCCAGTACTTC
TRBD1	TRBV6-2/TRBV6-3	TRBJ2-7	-	CASSYYRGVYEQYF	TGTGCCAGCAGTTACTACAGGGGAGTATACGAGCAGTACTTC
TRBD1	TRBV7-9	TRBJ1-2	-	CASSSRGTGYLGGYTF	TGTGCCAGCAGCTCAAGGGGGACAGGGTATCTCGGAGGCTACACCTTC
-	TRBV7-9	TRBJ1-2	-	CASSFGGDYGYTF	TGTGCCAGCAGCTTCGGCGGGGACTATGGCTACACCTTC
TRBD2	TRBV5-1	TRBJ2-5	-	CASSLWAGGNQETQYF	TGCGCCAGCAGCTTGTGGGCGGGAGGGAACCAAGAGACCCAGTACTTC
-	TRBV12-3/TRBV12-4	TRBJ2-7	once	CASSRDLSYEQYF	TGTGCCAGCAGTCGGGACTTATCCTACGAGCAGTACTTC
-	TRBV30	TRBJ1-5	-	CAWSSLGDQPQHF	TGTGCCTGGAGTTCTTTAGGGGATCAGCCCCAGCATTTT
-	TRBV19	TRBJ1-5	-	CASSRGGTNNQPQHF	TGTGCCAGTAGCCGGGGGGGAACAAACAATCAGCCCCAGCATTTT
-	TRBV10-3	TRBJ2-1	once	CAISESTDPPGNEQFF	TGTGCCATCAGTGAGTCAACGGACCCCCCGGGGAATGAGCAGTTCTTC
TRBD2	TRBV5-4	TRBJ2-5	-	CASSGGAGGRQETQYF	TGTGCCAGCAGCGGGGGAGCGGGGGGCCGCCAAGAGACCCAGTACTTC
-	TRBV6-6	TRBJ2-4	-	CASSYRSIQYF	TGTGCCAGCAGTTACCGGAGCATTCAGTACTTC
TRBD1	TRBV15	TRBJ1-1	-	CATSFRTGRNTEAFF	TGTGCCACCAGCTTCAGGACAGGGAGGAACACTGAAGCTTTCTTT
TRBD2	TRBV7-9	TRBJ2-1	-	CASSPETSGRADNEQFF	TGTGCCAGCAGCCCCGAAACTAGCGGGAGAGCGGACAATGAGCAGTTCTTC
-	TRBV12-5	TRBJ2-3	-	CASGLVSSGDTQYF	TGTGCTAGTGGTTTGGTATCTTCAGGGGATACGCAGTATTTT
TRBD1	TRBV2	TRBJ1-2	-	CASSGQGSGGYTF	TGTGCCAGCAGTGGACAGGGTTCGGGTGGCTACACCTTC
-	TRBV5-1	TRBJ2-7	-	CASSLVGRGPYEQYF	TGCGCCAGCAGCTTGGTAGGCAGGGGCCCCTACGAGCAGTACTTC
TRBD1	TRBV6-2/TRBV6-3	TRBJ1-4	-	CASSYSTGVREKLFF	TGTGCCAGCAGTTACTCGACAGGGGTACGTGAAAAACTGTTTTTT
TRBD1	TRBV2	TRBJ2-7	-	CASRTGGRGEQYF	TGTGCCAGCAGGACAGGGGGGCGGGGCGAGCAGTACTTC
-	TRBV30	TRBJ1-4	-	CAWSTPVEDDEKLFF	TGTGCCTGGAGTACCCCCGTGGAGGATGATGAAAAACTGTTTTTT
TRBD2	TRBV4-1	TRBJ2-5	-	CASSQSGGQETQYF	TGCGCCAGCAGCCAATCGGGAGGCCAAGAGACCCAGTACTTC
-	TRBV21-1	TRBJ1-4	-	CASRKLQMRLEKLFF	TGTGCCAGCAGAAAACTTCAGATGAGGTTAGAAAAACTGTTTTTT
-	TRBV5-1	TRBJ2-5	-	CASSLGIGVGYQETQYF	TGCGCCAGCAGCTTAGGTATAGGGGTCGGGTACCAAGAGACCCAGTACTTC
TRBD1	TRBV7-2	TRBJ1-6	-	CASTPPGTANSPLHF	TGTGCCAGCACCCCACCGGGGACAGCGAATTCACCCCTCCACTTT
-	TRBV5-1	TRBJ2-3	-	CASSDPGGTDTQYF	TGCGCCAGCAGCGACCCCGGGGGCACAGATACGCAGTATTTT
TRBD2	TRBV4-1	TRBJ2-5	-	CASSQGLAGDETQYF	TGCGCCAGCAGCCAGGGACTAGCGGGAGATGAGACCCAGTACTTC
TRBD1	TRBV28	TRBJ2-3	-	CASSSRSGTGSDTQYF	TGTGCCAGCAGCTCTCGTTCCGGGACAGGGTCAGATACGCAGTATTTT
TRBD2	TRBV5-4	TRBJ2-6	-	CASSPPGLAGGHPGANVLTF	TGTGCCAGCAGCCCACCGGGACTAGCGGGGGGGCATCCTGGGGCCAACGTCCTGACTTTC
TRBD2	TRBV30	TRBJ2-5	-	CAWSEFGGVQETQYF	TGTGCCTGGAGTGAGTTCGGGGGGGTCCAAGAGACCCAGTACTTC